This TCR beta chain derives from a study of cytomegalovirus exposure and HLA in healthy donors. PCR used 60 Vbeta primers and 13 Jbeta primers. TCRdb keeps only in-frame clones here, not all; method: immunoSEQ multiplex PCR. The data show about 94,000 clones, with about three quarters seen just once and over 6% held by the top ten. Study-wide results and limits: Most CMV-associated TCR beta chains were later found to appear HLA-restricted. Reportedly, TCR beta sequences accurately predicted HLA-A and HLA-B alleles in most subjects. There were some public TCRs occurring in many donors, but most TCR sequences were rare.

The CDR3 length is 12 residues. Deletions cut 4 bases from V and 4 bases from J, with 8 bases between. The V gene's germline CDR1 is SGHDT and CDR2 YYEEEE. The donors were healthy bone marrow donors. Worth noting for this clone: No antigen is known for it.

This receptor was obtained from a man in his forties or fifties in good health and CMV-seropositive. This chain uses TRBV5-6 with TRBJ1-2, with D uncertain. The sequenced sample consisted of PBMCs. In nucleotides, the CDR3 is TGTGCCAGCAGCCCCGGGAGCTATGGCTACACCTTC. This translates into CASSPGSYGYTF.